The entry below gives a single T cell receptor beta chain sequence along with its context. The antigen remains undetermined. The sample is drawn from a study of CD8 T cells in Susac syndrome. For the study at large: Each patient with Susac syndrome, at the time of blood draw, was therapy-naive, on corticosteroids, or on intravenous immunoglobulin alone. Whole-study results and caveats: Susac-specific public clones numbered fewer than 20 in total CD8+ repertoires (and roughly five in CD8+ TEMRA repertoires).

An amount of RNA that ranged from roughly 0.45 to 1 ug was reverse transcribed with random hexamers. TCRdb recomputed calls from the immunoSEQ multiplex PCR reads with MiXCR, one row per CDR3 protein. In the table there are about 110,000 distinct CDR3 sequences, approximately 93% of which are singletons. This CDR3 spans 14 amino acids. CDR1 and CDR2 (germline): MNHEY, SMNVEV (reference sequence). V was pared by 1 base and J by 3 bases, with 9 bases between. V is TRBV27 and J is TRBJ1-1, with D possibly being TRBD1 (5 bases). The TCR sequence derives from a human donor with Susac syndrome. The specimen sequenced was CD8+ T cells from PBMCs. CDR3 nucleotide sequence: TGTGCCAGCAGTTTATGGGCCAGGGACACTGAAGCTTTCTTT. Protein sequence: CASSLWARDTEAFF.